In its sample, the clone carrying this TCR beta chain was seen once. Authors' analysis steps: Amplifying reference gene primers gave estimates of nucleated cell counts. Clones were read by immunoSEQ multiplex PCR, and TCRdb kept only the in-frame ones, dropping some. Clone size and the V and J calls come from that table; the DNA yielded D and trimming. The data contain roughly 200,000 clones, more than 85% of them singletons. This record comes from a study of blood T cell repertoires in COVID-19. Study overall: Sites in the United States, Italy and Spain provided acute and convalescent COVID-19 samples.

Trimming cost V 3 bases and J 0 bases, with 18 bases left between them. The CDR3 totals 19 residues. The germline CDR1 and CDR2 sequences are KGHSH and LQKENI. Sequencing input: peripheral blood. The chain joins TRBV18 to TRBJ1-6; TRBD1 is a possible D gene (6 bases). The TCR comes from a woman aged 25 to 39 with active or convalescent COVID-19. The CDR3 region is CASSPGGGSERSYNSPLHF. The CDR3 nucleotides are TGTGCCAGCTCACCCGGGGGGGGCTCTGAACGCTCCTATAATTCACCCCTCCACTTT.